Shown below are 10 T cell receptor beta chains from a single sample sequenced in a study of glioma-infiltrating T cells. Amplification of TCR alpha and beta CDR3 regions from RNA used iRepertoire nested multiplex PCR. Via MiXCR, TCRdb re-called the multiplex PCR reads, giving one row per CDR3 protein. The repertoire includes fewer than 250,000 distinct CDR3 sequences, about 31% of them detected once, and around 20% sits in the top ten. The specimen sequenced was glioma tissue, nonneoplastic brain tissue, or PBMCs (not recorded which). The origin of the receptors is a human donor with low-grade glioma or glioblastoma, undergoing nonglioma brain surgery, or in good health (not recorded which).

The chain carries TRBV29-1 and TRBJ2-2, with D tentatively TRBD1 (6 bases). The CDR3 spans 16 residues. V was clipped by 3 bases and J by 0 bases, with 14 bases between them. The germline CDR1 and CDR2 sequences are SQVTM and ANQGSEA. DNA of the CDR3: TGCAGCGTTGAGGTGGGGGCCCTATCGAACACCGGGGAGCTGTTTTTT. Amino acids: CSVEVGALSNTGELFF.

This clonotype was recorded many times. This chain joins TRBV3-1 and TRBJ2-7, with D uncertain. V lost 4 bases and J lost 3, with 7 bases in between. Looked up from germline, CDR1 is LGHDT and CDR2 is YNNKEL (reference sequence). CDR3 length: 12 amino acids. The CDR3 loop reads CASSRVNYEQYF. The CDR3 region has the DNA TGTGCCAGCAGCCGAGTAAACTACGAGCAGTACTTC.

The table lists this clonotype with many counts. V usage is TRBV6-1 and J usage is TRBJ1-3; D remains unclear. CDR3 length equals 16 residues. Trimming removed 5 bases at V and 0 bases at J, with 14 bases between. Per the germline V gene, CDR1 is MNHNS and CDR2 is SASEGT. The CDR3 coding sequence is TGTGCCAGCAGTTCCTCTGACACCTTCTCTGGAAACACCATATATTTT. The encoded protein is CASSSSDTFSGNTIYF.

This clonotype showed up many times. The chain recombines TRBV15 with TRBJ2-1; 7 nucleotides align to TRBD2. CDR3 length equals 14 residues. Trimming took 6 bases from V and 9 from J; bases not matched to a gene: 11. Germline assignment: CDR1 LNHNV and CDR2 YYDKDF (reference sequence). CDR3 residues: CATRSAGTPSEQFF. The CDR3 DNA reads TGTGCCACCAGGTCAGCGGGAACGCCTAGTGAGCAGTTCTTC.

On this clonotype: A much larger clone lies a single base off, so this may be a read error. The V and J genes are TRBV4-3 and TRBJ1-2; D call uncertain. The CDR3 runs 14 residues. Germline lookup yields CDR1 LGHNA and CDR2 YSLEER. CDR3 nucleotides: TGCGCCAGCAGGCAAGGAAGAGGGCTCTATGGCTACACCTTC. This encodes CASRQGRGLYGYTF.

Worth noting for this clonotype: A much larger clone sits a single nucleotide away, making a read error possible. CDR3 region: CASSFNFVTNTEAFF. In DNA form, the CDR3 reads TGTGCCAGCAGCTTCAATTTCGTGACAAACACTGAAGCTTTCTTT. The chain recombines TRBV7-9 with TRBJ1-1, with unresolved D. This CDR3 spans 15 amino acids. Trimming shortened V by 3 bases and J by 2 bases, and 13 bases separated the two germline ends. Germline V CDR1 and CDR2: SEHNR, FQNEAQ (reference sequence).

The chain employs TRBV5-1 and TRBJ1-2; 8 positions match TRBD1. V lost 4 bases to trimming and J lost 0 bases; unmatched junction nucleotides: 8. The CDR3 is 16 amino acids. Germline V gene data show CDR1 as SGHRS and CDR2 as YFSETQ. The CDR3 DNA is TGCGCCAGCAGCGACGGACAGGGTATAACTAACTATGGCTACACCTTC. Translation: CASSDGQGITNYGYTF.

Many counts were recorded for this clonotype. V usage is TRBV7-9 and J usage is TRBJ2-5; D possibly corresponds to TRBD2 (6 bases). The CDR3 is 15 residues long. The germline V and J ends were trimmed by 1 base and 3 bases, with 12 bases remaining between them. Germline V gives CDR1 SEHNR, CDR2 FQNEAQ (reference sequence). The CDR3 bases are TGTGCCAGCAGCTTAGGGGTAGCGGAAAAAGAGACCCAGTACTTC. Protein product: CASSLGVAEKETQYF.

Comments on this clonotype: A much larger clone differs from this one at a single base, so this may be a read error. The rearrangement links TRBV4-1 to TRBJ2-5; either TRBD1 or TRBD2 may supply D (5 bases each). Germline V gene data show CDR1 as MGHRA and CDR2 as YSYEKL. The CDR3 runs to 17 residues. V gave up 1 base and J gave up 2 bases, with 17 bases separating them. In DNA form, the CDR3 reads TGCGCCAGCAGCCAAGGAGGATTTGTCTGGGGGCAAGAGACCCAGTACTTC. As protein: CASSQGGFVWGQETQYF.

This clonotype was seen ten or more times. The rearrangement joins TRBV20-1 to TRBJ2-1; TRBD2 agrees at 14 bases. The CDR3 consists of 19 residues. The J segment lost 1 base and the V segment lost 6 bases, leaving 14 bases of the junction unmatched. Germline CDR1 reads DFQATT; CDR2 reads SNEGSKA (reference sequence). The DNA for the CDR3 is TGCAGTGCAACACCGGGACTAGCGGGAGCGTCGGTGTCCTACAATGAGCAGTTCTTC. It translates to CSATPGLAGASVSYNEQFF.